Shown below are 22 T cell receptor beta chains from a single sample sequenced in a study of T cell responses to AZD1222 COVID-19 vaccine (dated by TCRdb to the early 2020s). Sample time point, as interpreted from the label and publication: baseline before first vaccination. To prepare the library, the immunoSEQ multiplex PCR assay was applied. This is the immuneACCESS table as TCRdb keeps it, with only in-frame sequences that have V and J called. A part of the clones is gone; compared with another copy, unresolved V genes explain less than half, and the rest is unexplained. The sample table records about 96,000 clones; approximately 90% of these occur just once. Roughly 1.7% of the sample is in the top ten clones. The sequenced sample was peripheral blood, obtained on day 0 of AZD1222 vaccination. The source is an adult in good health.

The genes are TRBV19 and TRBJ1-3; the D gene is possibly TRBD1 (5 bases). The CDR3 totals 17 residues. Germline CDR1 LNHDA, CDR2 SQIVND (reference sequence). With 7 bases removed from V and 0 bases from J, the gap between germline ends came to 19 bases. The DNA of the CDR3 is TGTGCCAGTACCGGGGGAATTCGGGCCAGCTCTGGAAACACCATATATTTT. Translation gives CASTGGIRASSGNTIYF.

This sequence joins TRBV7-2 and TRBJ1-2; D is perhaps TRBD1 (6 bases). V lost 1 base, J lost 4 bases, and 10 bases lay in between. The CDR3 length is 14 residues. Germline values: CDR1 SGHTA, CDR2 FQGNSA. CDR3 nucleotides: TGTGCCAGCAGCTTAGTGGACAGCGTCTATGGCTACACCTTC. Translating gives CASSLVDSVYGYTF.

The chain links TRBV10-2 to TRBJ2-7, with TRBD2 identical over 8 bases. Per the germline V gene, CDR1 is WSHSY and CDR2 is SAAADI. The junction had 17 bases not matched to a gene; V was cut back by 10 bases and J by 0 bases. CDR3 length equals 17 residues. The CDR3 region is CATKGGGHLISSYEQYF. The CDR3, as DNA: TGCGCCACCAAGGGCGGGGGGCATCTAATAAGCTCCTACGAGCAGTACTTC.

DNA of the CDR3: TGTGCCAGCAGCGTAGGGGCGGGGGCTAACTATGGCTACACCTTC. Protein sequence: CASSVGAGANYGYTF. The rearrangement links TRBV9 to TRBJ1-2, with a tentative D call TRBD1 (5 bases). The germline V gene has CDR1 SGDLS and CDR2 YYNGEE. CDR3 length: 15 amino acids. Trimming cost V 0 bases and J 0 bases, with 9 bases left between them. Full variable domain (missing parts from reference TRBV9 and TRBJ1-2): DSGVTQTPKHLITATGQRVTLRCSPRSGDLSVYWYQQSLDQGLQFLIQYYNGEERAKGNILERFSAQQFPDLHSELNLSSLELGDSALYFCASSVGAGANYGYTFGSGTRLTVV.

The CDR3 coding sequence is TGTGCCAGCAGCCAAGCGACAGGGGGAATAGGGGAGACCCAGTACTTC. It codes for CASSQATGGIGETQYF. V is TRBV3-1 (or the pseudogene TRBV3-2) and J is TRBJ2-5; 9 bases are a match to TRBD1. Per germline, CDR1 LGHDT and CDR2 YNNKEL (reference sequence). The CDR3 runs to 16 residues. V lost 1 base to trimming and J lost 5 bases; unmatched junction nucleotides: 8.

The rearrangement joins TRBV18 to TRBJ1-2, with D maybe TRBD1 (5 bases). V lost 0 bases and J 8 bases, leaving 13 bases between the germline ends. Germline-derived CDR1 and CDR2 are KGHSH and LQKENI. This CDR3 is 14 amino acids long. The CDR3, as DNA: TGTGCCAGCTCACCACCGTTGGCTGGGGCAGGCTACACCTTC. This encodes CASSPPLAGAGYTF.

The chain links TRBV30 to TRBJ2-4, with 7 bases identical to TRBD1. CDR1 and CDR2 from the germline V gene are GTSNPN and SVGIG (reference sequence). The CDR3 covers 15 residues. The ends lost 4 bases at V and 6 bases at J; junction bases unmatched: 12. CDR3 loop: CAWNEKGGSTNIQYF. The CDR3 nucleotides read TGTGCCTGGAACGAGAAAGGGGGCTCGACAAACATTCAGTACTTC.

This chain connects TRBV7-9 to TRBJ1-2; 10 bases align to TRBD1. Germline loops: CDR1 SEHNR, CDR2 FQNEAQ (reference sequence). The J segment lost 2 bases and the V segment lost 3 bases, leaving 3 bases of the junction unmatched. The CDR3 length is 15 residues. In nucleotides, the CDR3 is TGTGCCAGCAGCTTGGGACAGGGGAGGAACTATGGCTACACCTTC. It codes for CASSLGQGRNYGYTF. The variable domain in full, completed from reference TRBV7-9 and TRBJ1-2, reads DTGVSQNPRHKITKRGQNVTFRCDPISEHNRLYWYRQTLGQGPEFLTYFQNEAQLEKSRLLSDRFSAERPKGSFSTLEIQRTEQGDSAMYLCASSLGQGRNYGYTFGSGTRLTVV.

The rearrangement links TRBV6-6 to TRBJ1-2, with D tentatively TRBD1 (6 bases). The V gene's germline CDR1 is MNHNY and CDR2 SVGAGI (reference sequence). The CDR3 totals 15 residues. Trimming cost V 5 bases and J 4 bases, with 17 bases left between them. This CDR3 reads CASSTRDTLSYGYTF. CDR3 bases: TGTGCCAGCAGTACCCGGGACACCCTGAGCTATGGCTACACCTTC.

This chain links TRBV6-1 with TRBJ1-1; D is possibly TRBD1 (5 bases). The V and J ends lost 6 bases and 0 bases respectively, with 17 bases between them. This CDR3 is built from 16 residues. The germline V gene encodes CDR1 MNHNS and CDR2 SASEGT. The CDR3 nucleotides read TGTGCCAGCAGCGAACGTCTCGGGACGGTGAACACTGAAGCTTTCTTT. It codes for CASSERLGTVNTEAFF.

This clone was seen a handful of times. The V gene is TRBV24-1, the J gene TRBJ2-1; D gene ambiguous. With 9 bases removed from V and 2 bases from J, the gap between germline ends came to 7 bases. The CDR3 has 12 residues. Germline assignment: CDR1 KGHDR and CDR2 SFDVKD. In nucleotides, the CDR3 is TGTGCCACCTCGTCGCCCTACAATGAGCAGTTCTTC. Its protein product is CATSSPYNEQFF.

J is TRBJ2-3 and V is TRBV9, with no clear D. Trimming removed 0 bases at V and 0 bases at J, with 8 bases between. The CDR3 extends over 15 amino acids. Germline values: CDR1 SGDLS, CDR2 YYNGEE. The CDR3 DNA follows: TGTGCCAGCAGCGTAGAACAGATCAGCACAGATACGCAGTATTTT. It specifies CASSVEQISTDTQYF.

The chain uses TRBV19 and TRBJ1-1, with 7 bases that match TRBD1. Per germline, CDR1 LNHDA and CDR2 SQIVND (reference sequence). This CDR3 contains 16 residues. The trim removed 6 bases at V and 0 bases at J, leaving 10 bases unmatched. The DNA for the CDR3 is TGTGCCAGTAGGACCCGGGACAGCTACATGAACACTGAAGCTTTCTTT. This gives the protein CASRTRDSYMNTEAFF.

V gene TRBV5-6 combines with J gene TRBJ1-5; D gene uncertain. The germline gives CDR1 SGHDT, CDR2 YYEEEE. This CDR3 has 12 amino acids. Trimming cost V 0 bases and J 11 bases, with 9 bases left between them. CDR3 nucleotides: TGTGCCAGCAGCTTGGGGTCAGGAGCCCAGCATTTT. As protein: CASSLGSGAQHF.

This clone occurred once. In DNA, the CDR3 is TGTGCCAGCACCCGCAGTGGTTCCTATAATTCACCCCTCCACTTT. Encoded protein: CASTRSGSYNSPLHF. The rearrangement joins TRBV7-9 to TRBJ1-6; unclear D gene. The CDR3 is 15 residues long. V was cut by 7 bases and J by 1 base, with 11 bases left in between. Germline CDR1 SEHNR, CDR2 FQNEAQ (reference sequence).

The J gene is TRBJ1-2, the V gene TRBV5-6; D gene ambiguous. Trimming shortened V by 1 base and J by 4 bases, and 17 bases separated the two germline ends. Germline CDR1 and CDR2: SGHDT and YYEEEE. The CDR3 is 16 residues long. The CDR3 here is CASSLLSRAGSYGYTF. The CDR3 DNA is TGTGCCAGCAGCTTGCTGTCGAGGGCCGGCAGCTATGGCTACACCTTC.

This clone was recorded only once. This chain links TRBV7-6 with TRBJ1-1; D is possibly TRBD1 (5 bases). Trimming removed 2 bases at V and 0 bases at J, with 16 bases between. The germline CDR1 and CDR2 sequences are SGHVS and FNYEAQ. The CDR3 covers 17 residues. The CDR3 bases are TGTGCCAGCAGCTTATTGACAGTCTTCCCCATGAACACTGAAGCTTTCTTT. Translation gives CASSLLTVFPMNTEAFF.

The genes are TRBV30 and TRBJ1-3; TRBD1 is a possible D gene (6 bases). Germline CDR1 GTSNPN, CDR2 SVGIG (reference sequence). Trimming took 5 bases from V and 7 from J, leaving 12 bases between them. This CDR3 is 12 amino acids long. CDR3 nucleotide sequence: TGTGCCTGGGGGGGCATCGGGAACACCATATATTTT. This sequence encodes CAWGGIGNTIYF.

The chain uses TRBV3-1 (or the pseudogene TRBV3-2) and TRBJ1-3, with no clear D. CDR1 and CDR2 from the germline V gene are LGHDT and YNNKEL (reference sequence). V was shortened by 0 bases and J by 0 bases, with 9 bases between the two germline ends. CDR3 length: 16 residues. As DNA, the CDR3 is TGTGCCAGCAGCCAAGATCACAGCCGCTCTGGAAACACCATATATTTT. Residues: CASSQDHSRSGNTIYF.

The gene calls are TRBV30 and TRBJ1-5, with D unclear. Trimming cost V 2 bases and J 3 bases, with 5 bases left between them. This CDR3 region has 12 residues. CDR1 is GTSNPN, CDR2 SVGIG, per germline (reference sequence). CDR3 sequence: CAWSLPNQPQHF. CDR3 in DNA: TGTGCCTGGAGTCTACCCAATCAGCCCCAGCATTTT.

The rearrangement links TRBV24-1 to TRBJ1-5, with D possibly TRBD1 on 5 matching bases. The CDR3 has 14 amino acids. V lost 2 bases, J lost 5 bases, and 9 bases lay in between. Germline V gene data show CDR1 as KGHDR and CDR2 as SFDVKD. DNA for the CDR3: TGTGCCACCAGTGATTCGCGGGGGGATCAGCCCCAGCATTTT. Encoded protein: CATSDSRGDQPQHF.

V is TRBV7-2 and J is TRBJ1-1; D gene ambiguous. Germline V gives CDR1 SGHTA, CDR2 FQGNSA. The V end was cut by 7 bases, the J end by 5 bases, with 17 bases between. CDR3 length equals 14 residues. The CDR3 bases are TGTGCCAGCACCCATGAAGGGAGTTGGACTGAAGCTTTCTTT. Translation: CASTHEGSWTEAFF.